A single sample gave rise to the 26 T cell receptor beta chains below, sequenced in a study of CD8+CD57+ T cells in acquired aplastic anemia. Patients sequenced had flow cytometry evidence of CD8+CD57+ cell expansion. Using genomic DNA as the template, TCR beta VDJ and CDR3 profiling was carried out. Each CDR3 protein gets one entry after TCRdb re-called the reads with MiXCR. The sample carries 450,000 to 550,000 distinct CDR3 sequences, around 32% recorded once. The sequencing input was sorted CD4+, CD8+, or CD8+CD57+ T cells (not recorded which) from PBMCs. The source of these receptors is a human donor with aplastic anemia.

The table lists this clonotype with many counts. The V gene is TRBV4-3, the J gene TRBJ1-2; D is unclear. Trimming took off 1 base at V and 4 bases at J, with 13 bases between the two ends. The germline CDR1 and CDR2 sequences are LGHNA and YSLEER. This CDR3 has 15 residues. CDR3 in amino acids: CASSQGRGPSYGYTF. CDR3 nucleotides: TGCGCCAGCAGCCAAGGACGGGGTCCTTCCTATGGCTACACCTTC.

This clonotype appeared a few times. V usage is TRBV2 and J usage is TRBJ2-7; a weak D match, TRBD1 (6 bases). The CDR3 totals 16 residues. The V end lost 5 bases, the J end lost 0 bases, and 17 bases lay between the germline ends. Germline V gene data show CDR1 as SNHLY and CDR2 as FYNNEI. As DNA, the CDR3 is TGTGCCAGCAGTTACTCCTACAGGGAAAGCTCCTACGAGCAGTACTTC. Its translation: CASSYSYRESSYEQYF.

This clonotype was seen only a few times. This chain joins TRBV11-1 and TRBJ2-5; D is ambiguous. The length of the CDR3 is 14 residues. V lost 4 bases, J lost 1 base, and 10 bases lay in between. The V gene's germline CDR1 is SGHAT and CDR2 FQDESV (reference sequence). CDR3 DNA: TGTGCCAGCAGCTCCAGACACGTCCAAGAGACCCAGTACTTC. This gives the protein CASSSRHVQETQYF.

V is TRBV2 and J is TRBJ1-6, with D hard to call. V lost 4 bases to trimming and J lost 8 bases, with 12 bases between them. Germline V gene sequence: CDR1 SNHLY, CDR2 FYNNEI. This CDR3 spans 14 amino acids. This CDR3 is CASSAGLGYSPLHF. CDR3 DNA: TGTGCCAGCAGTGCAGGTCTCGGGTATTCACCCCTCCACTTT. Drawing the rest from reference TRBV2 and TRBJ1-6, the complete variable domain is EPEVTQTPSHQVTQMGQEVILRCVPISNHLYFYWYRQILGQKVEFLVSFYNNEISEKSEIFDDQFSVERPDGSNFTLKIRSTKLEDSAMYFCASSAGLGYSPLHFGNGTRLTVT.

This clonotype was counted ten times or more. In DNA, the CDR3 is TGCGCCAGCAGTGAGTCGATATGGCTAGCGGGATCTAGCACAGATACGCAGTATTTT. This encodes CASSESIWLAGSSTDTQYF. The V gene is TRBV10-1, the J gene TRBJ2-3, with TRBD2 matching 9 bases. The length of the CDR3 is 19 residues. Per the germline V gene, CDR1 is WNHNN and CDR2 is SYGVQD (reference sequence). V dropped 0 bases and J dropped 0; count of bases not matched to a gene: 10.

This clonotype was picked up a small number of times. The junction and the germline gene differ at one end; a read error may be behind it. The rearrangement joins TRBV3-1 to TRBJ2-1; 7 nucleotides align to TRBD2. The CDR3 has 13 amino acids. The germline CDR1 and CDR2 sequences are LGHDT and YNNKEL (reference sequence). Here the CDR3 reads CASSPKSTSMKIF. CDR3 DNA: TGTGCCAGCAGCCCCAAGTCGACTAGCATGAAGATCTTC.

This clonotype was observed a handful of times. This chain uses TRBV20-1 with TRBJ2-2, with TRBD1 matching 9 bases. The germline gives CDR1 DFQATT, CDR2 SNEGSKA (reference sequence). The CDR3 has 16 residues. The junction had 10 bases not matched to a gene; V was cut back by 0 bases and J by 8 bases. The CDR3 loop is CSAREWGQGITGELFF. CDR3 nucleotide sequence: TGCAGTGCTAGAGAATGGGGACAGGGTATAACGGGGGAGCTGTTTTTT.

The V and J genes are TRBV12-3 or TRBV12-4 and TRBJ2-3; TRBD2 aligns across 10 bases. This CDR3 is 15 amino acids long. The junction had 7 bases not matched to a gene; V was cut back by 6 bases and J by 4 bases. CDR3 bases: TGTGCCAGCAGCCTTAGCGGGGGGAGGGCAGATACGCAGTATTTT. Protein: CASSLSGGRADTQYF.

The chain has TRBV14 and TRBJ2-3; the match to TRBD2 covers 12 bases. V shed 0 bases and J 4 bases; nucleotides not matched to a gene: 14. The V gene's germline CDR1 is SGHDN and CDR2 FVKESK. The CDR3 runs 20 residues. This CDR3 is CASSQDRRLAGESQADTQYF. CDR3 coding DNA: TGTGCCAGCAGCCAAGACCGTCGACTAGCGGGAGAAAGTCAGGCAGATACGCAGTATTTT.

This chain links TRBV2 with TRBJ2-3; the D call may be TRBD1 or TRBD2 (5 bases each). Trimming removed 10 bases from V and 1 base from J, with 21 bases in between. Germline V gene lookup returns CDR1 SNHLY and CDR2 FYNNEI. CDR3 length: 16 amino acids. CDR3 DNA: TGTGCCACTAGAACCGGGGCGAACCTCCGCACAGATACGCAGTATTTT. This sequence encodes CATRTGANLRTDTQYF.

This clonotype was seen at least ten times. V and J are TRBV20-1 and TRBJ2-7, with 8 bases aligning to TRBD2. The CDR3 has 13 amino acids. V lost 7 bases to trimming and J lost 2 bases; unmatched junction nucleotides: 7. Germline assignment: CDR1 DFQATT and CDR2 SNEGSKA (reference sequence). CDR3 amino acids: CSGQLAVAYEQYF. The CDR3 DNA reads TGCAGTGGTCAACTAGCGGTCGCCTACGAGCAGTACTTC.

In this sample, this clonotype turned up many times. The chain combines TRBV9 with TRBJ1-2, with TRBD1 matching 9 bases. The germline CDR1 and CDR2 sequences are SGDLS and YYNGEE. The CDR3 is 14 residues long. The V segment lost 4 bases and the J segment 3 bases; nucleotides outside the gene matches: 4. The CDR3 nucleotides read TGTGCCAGCAGCCCCCGGGACAGGGACTATGGCTACACCTTC. It specifies CASSPRDRDYGYTF.

This clonotype has more than one count but fewer than ten. The chain is built from TRBV19 and TRBJ2-7; 9 bases line up with TRBD1. CDR3 length: 12 amino acids. With V trimmed by 8 bases and J by 5 bases, 4 bases remained unmatched. Germline loops: CDR1 LNHDA, CDR2 SQIVND (reference sequence). The CDR3 nucleotides read TGTGCCAGTTCGGACAGGGGTAACGAGCAGTACTTC. It codes for CASSDRGNEQYF.

This clonotype was counted a few times. Since a much larger clone is just one base distant, this may be a read error. The chain is built from TRBV2 and TRBJ1-1; TRBD1 might be the D (6 bases). This CDR3 has 14 amino acids. CDR1 and CDR2 (germline): SNHLY, FYNNEI. The CDR3, as DNA: TGTGCCAGCAGTGGGGACACACTGAACACTGAAGCTTCCTTT. It is translated as CASSGDTLNTEASF.

This clonotype was counted a few times. The rearrangement links TRBV5-1 to TRBJ2-1; D not resolved. V was trimmed by 7 bases and J by 7 bases, leaving 12 bases between them. Germline V gives CDR1 SGHRS, CDR2 YFSETQ. The CDR3 consists of 12 residues. CDR3: CASASELNEQFF. The CDR3 region has the DNA TGCGCCAGCGCGTCAGAGCTGAATGAGCAGTTCTTC.

The genes are TRBV15 and TRBJ2-7; D is unclear. The germline gives CDR1 LNHNV, CDR2 YYDKDF (reference sequence). The V and J ends lost 0 bases and 7 bases respectively, with 19 bases between them. The CDR3 length is 16 residues. The CDR3 loop is CATSRDKTSTRGEQYF. CDR3 DNA sequence: TGTGCCACCAGCAGAGATAAAACATCCACCCGTGGAGAGCAGTACTTC.

The sample holds many counts of this clonotype. V usage is TRBV2 and J usage is TRBJ2-5; TRBD1 agrees at 8 bases. The ends lost 6 bases at V and 5 bases at J; junction bases unmatched: 11. Per the germline V gene, CDR1 is SNHLY and CDR2 is FYNNEI. The CDR3 is made up of 15 amino acids. In DNA form, the CDR3 reads TGTGCCAGCAGCCCCGGACAGGGCCACGGGGAGACCCAGTACTTC. It specifies CASSPGQGHGETQYF.

A few counts support this clonotype. CDR3 nucleotide sequence: TGTGCCAGCGGGATGCTAGCGGGAGTTTACAATGAGCAGTTCTTC. Protein sequence: CASGMLAGVYNEQFF. The chain recombines TRBV11-2 with TRBJ2-1; 10 bases align to TRBD2. J was trimmed by 4 bases and V by 8 bases; bases with no gene match: 8. Germline V gene lookup returns CDR1 SGHAT and CDR2 FQNNGV. The CDR3 is made up of 15 amino acids. Supplemented by reference TRBV11-2 and TRBJ2-1, the full variable domain reads EAGVAQSPRYKIIEKRQSVAFWCNPISGHATLYWYQQILGQGPKLLIQFQNNGVVDDSQLPKDRFSAERLKGVDSTLKIQPAKLEDSAVYLCASGMLAGVYNEQFFGPGTRLTVL.

In this sample, this clonotype turned up once. Here the CDR3 reads CAISELPDSGNTF. CDR3 coding DNA: TGTGCCATCAGTGAGCTTCCAGACTCTGGAAACACCTTC. The chain links TRBV10-3 to TRBJ1-2; D call uncertain. V lost 2 bases, J lost 12 bases, and 16 bases lay in between. This CDR3 has 13 residues. Germline CDR1 and CDR2: ENHRY and SYGVKD.

This chain joins TRBV11-2 and TRBJ2-1; D is possibly TRBD2 (7 bases). Germline V gives CDR1 SGHAT, CDR2 FQNNGV. This CDR3 region has 17 residues. Trimming cost V 3 bases and J 0 bases, with 15 bases left between them. CDR3 region: CASSLGTRGASYNEQFF. The CDR3 nucleotides are TGTGCCAGCAGCTTGGGGACCCGGGGGGCCTCCTACAATGAGCAGTTCTTC.

V gene TRBV15 combines with J gene TRBJ2-5, with a weak D call TRBD1 (6 bases). Trimming shortened V by 5 bases and J by 4 bases, and 11 bases separated the two germline ends. The CDR3 totals 13 residues. Germline V gene sequence: CDR1 LNHNV, CDR2 YYDKDF (reference sequence). The CDR3 bases are TGTGCCACCAGCCAGAGGGGGAGAGAGACCCAGTACTTC. Its translation is CATSQRGRETQYF.

This clonotype was seen a few times. This sequence joins TRBV7-3 and TRBJ2-1; D tentatively reads TRBD1 or TRBD2 (5 bases each). V was pared by 8 bases and J by 10 bases, with 15 bases between. Germline CDR1 reads SGHTA; CDR2 reads FQGTGA. The CDR3 spans 12 residues. The CDR3 nucleotides are TGTGCCAGCGGGACGGTAGGGGCCGAGCAGTTCTTC. It codes for CASGTVGAEQFF.

This clonotype was detected ten times or more. The chain is built from TRBV19 and TRBJ2-7, with no clear D. Trimming cost V 5 bases and J 0 bases, with 11 bases left between them. This CDR3 comprises 14 residues. Germline V gene data show CDR1 as LNHDA and CDR2 as SQIVND (reference sequence). The chain's CDR3 is CASSRARASYEQYF. The DNA of the CDR3 is TGTGCCAGTAGTCGGGCCCGCGCCTCCTACGAGCAGTACTTC. Full variable domain (remainder filled in from reference TRBV19 and TRBJ2-7): DGGITQSPKYLFRKEGQNVTLSCEQNLNHDAMYWYRQDPGQGLRLIYYSQIVNDFQKGDIAEGYSVSREKKESFPLTVTSAQKNPTAFYLCASSRARASYEQYFGPGTRLTVT.

Notes on this clonotype: A read error may be the cause here, since a much bigger clone is one base away. The chain joins TRBV9 to TRBJ2-1; D not certain. Germline V gene sequence: CDR1 SGDLS, CDR2 YYNGEE. There are 12 residues in the CDR3. The V end lost 3 bases, the J end lost 3 bases, and 4 bases lay between the germline ends. CDR3 sequence (DNA): TGTGCCAGCAGCGCAAACTACAATGAGCAGTTCTTC. Translating it yields CASSANYNEQFF.

This clonotype was seen a few times. V usage is TRBV5-1 and J usage is TRBJ2-7, with 13 bases fitting TRBD2. CDR1 and CDR2 from the germline V gene are SGHRS and YFSETQ. V trimming: 0 bases; J trimming: 2 bases; junction bases outside the gene matches: 8. This CDR3 has 18 amino acids. CDR3 sequence (DNA): TGCGCCAGCAGCTTGGCCACGGGACTAGCGGGAATCCCCTACGAGCAGTACTTC. Its protein is CASSLATGLAGIPYEQYF.

The CDR3 DNA follows: TGTGCCAGCAGTTTCGTGGGACAGGGCTCTGGAAACACCATATATTTT. Translated: CASSFVGQGSGNTIYF. The rearrangement links TRBV11-2 to TRBJ1-3; 9 bases map to TRBD1. Germline CDR1 and CDR2: SGHAT and FQNNGV. The CDR3 runs 16 residues. V was clipped by 6 bases and J by 0 bases; unmatched bases: 6.